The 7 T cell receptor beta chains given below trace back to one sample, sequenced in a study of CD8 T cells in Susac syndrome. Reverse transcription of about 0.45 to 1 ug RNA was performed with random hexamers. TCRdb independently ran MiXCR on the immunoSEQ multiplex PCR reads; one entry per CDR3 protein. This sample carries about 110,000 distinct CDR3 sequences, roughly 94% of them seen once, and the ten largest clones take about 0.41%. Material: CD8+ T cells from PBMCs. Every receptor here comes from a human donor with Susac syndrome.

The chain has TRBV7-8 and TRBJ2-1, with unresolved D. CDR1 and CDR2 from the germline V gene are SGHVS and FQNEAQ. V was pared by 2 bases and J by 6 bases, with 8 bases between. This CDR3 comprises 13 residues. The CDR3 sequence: CASSLRAVNEQFF. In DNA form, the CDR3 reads TGTGCCAGCAGCTTAAGAGCAGTCAATGAGCAGTTCTTC.

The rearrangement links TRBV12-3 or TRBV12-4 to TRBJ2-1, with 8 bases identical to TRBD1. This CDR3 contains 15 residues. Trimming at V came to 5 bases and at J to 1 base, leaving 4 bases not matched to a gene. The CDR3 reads CASSQGAGSYNEQFF. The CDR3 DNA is TGTGCCAGCAGTCAGGGGGCCGGGTCCTACAATGAGCAGTTCTTC.

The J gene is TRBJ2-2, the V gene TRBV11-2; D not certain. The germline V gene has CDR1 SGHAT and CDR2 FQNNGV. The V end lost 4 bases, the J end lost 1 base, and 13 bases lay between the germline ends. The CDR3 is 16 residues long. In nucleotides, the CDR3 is TGTGCCAGCAGCTCTCTTGGGCCCCAGAACACCGGGGAGCTGTTTTTT. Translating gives CASSSLGPQNTGELFF.

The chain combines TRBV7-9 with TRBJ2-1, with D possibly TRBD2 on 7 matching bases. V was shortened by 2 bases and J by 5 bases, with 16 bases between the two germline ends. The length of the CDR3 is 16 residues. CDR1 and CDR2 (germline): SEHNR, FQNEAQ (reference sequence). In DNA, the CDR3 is TGTGCCAGCAGCTTACGGACGGGGGGCCCTAACAATGAGCAGTTCTTC. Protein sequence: CASSLRTGGPNNEQFF. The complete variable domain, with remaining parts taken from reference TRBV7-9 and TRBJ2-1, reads DTGVSQNPRHKITKRGQNVTFRCDPISEHNRLYWYRQTLGQGPEFLTYFQNEAQLEKSRLLSDRFSAERPKGSFSTLEIQRTEQGDSAMYLCASSLRTGGPNNEQFFGPGTRLTVL.

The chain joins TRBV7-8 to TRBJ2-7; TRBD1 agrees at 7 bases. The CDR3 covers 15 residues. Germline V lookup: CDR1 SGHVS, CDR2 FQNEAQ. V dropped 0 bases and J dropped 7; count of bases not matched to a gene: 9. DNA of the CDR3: TGTGCCAGCAGCTTAGCGGTGGTACAGGGGTGGGAGCAGTACTTC. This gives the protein CASSLAVVQGWEQYF.

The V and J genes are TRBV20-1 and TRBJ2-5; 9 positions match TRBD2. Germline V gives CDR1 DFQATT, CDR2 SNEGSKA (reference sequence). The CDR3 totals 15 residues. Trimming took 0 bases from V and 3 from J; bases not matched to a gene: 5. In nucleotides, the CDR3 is TGCAGTGCTAGAGATGGCGGGGGGGCTGAAGAGACCCAGTACTTC. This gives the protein CSARDGGGAEETQYF.

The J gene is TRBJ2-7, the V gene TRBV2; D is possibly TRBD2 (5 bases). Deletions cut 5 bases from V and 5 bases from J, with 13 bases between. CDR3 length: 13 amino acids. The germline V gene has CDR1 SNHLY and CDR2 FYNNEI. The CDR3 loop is CASSSARENEQYF. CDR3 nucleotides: TGTGCCAGCAGTTCTGCACGGGAAAACGAGCAGTACTTC.